A selection of T cell receptor beta chains follows, all from one sample in a study of blood T cells in healthy people across ages. Using its own MiXCR run on the 5' RACE reads, TCRdb lists one record per CDR3 protein. The repertoire holds roughly 930,000 distinct CDR3 sequences, with around 46% as singletons. The sequencing sample was made of blood. The receptor set was obtained from a man aged 30 to 39 in good health. Each CDR3 is given with its conserved first and last residue. A D gene is named only where the DNA matches it firmly. Some rows mark clone size as missing; the rest say once, few, many or name a class of expanded clone.

clone_size | j_call | d_call | v_call | cdr3_aa | cdr3_nt
. | TRBJ2-7 | TRBD1 | TRBV20-1 | CSARGTGGPAYEQYF | TGCAGTGCTAGAGGGACAGGGGGACCCGCCTACGAGCAGTACTTC
. | TRBJ2-1 | TRBD2 | TRBV4-2 | CASSQDYPSGYNEQFF | TGTGCCAGCAGCCAAGATTACCCTAGCGGCTACAATGAGCAGTTCTTC
. | TRBJ1-4 | . | TRBV15 | CATSREGAHDKLFF | TGTGCCACCAGCAGAGAGGGGGCCCATGACAAACTGTTTTTT
. | TRBJ2-1 | TRBD2 | TRBV4-2 | CASSQEGWTSGDFNEQFF | TGTGCCAGCAGCCAAGAGGGCTGGACTAGCGGGGATTTCAATGAGCAGTTCTTC
. | TRBJ2-7 | . | TRBV5-1 | CASSPDGGYYEQYF | TGCGCCAGCAGCCCGGACGGCGGGTACTACGAGCAGTACTTC
. | TRBJ2-1 | TRBD2 | TRBV11-2 | CASSTLGSGGNNEQFF | TGTGCCAGCAGCACACTTGGTAGCGGGGGGAACAATGAGCAGTTCTTC
. | TRBJ1-1 | . | TRBV20-1 | CSARVGGASTEAFF | TGCAGTGCTAGAGTCGGGGGGGCGAGCACTGAAGCTTTCTTT
. | TRBJ1-2 | . | TRBV27 | CASSLDRRGDYGYTF | TGTGCCAGCAGTTTAGACAGGAGAGGTGACTATGGCTACACCTTC
. | TRBJ2-6 | TRBD1 | TRBV7-9 | CASSFTTGGAGANVLTF | TGTGCCAGCAGCTTTACAACAGGGGGAGCAGGGGCCAACGTCCTGACTTTC
. | TRBJ1-1 | . | TRBV27 | CASMPRPSTEAFF | TGTGCCAGCATGCCTCGACCGAGCACTGAAGCTTTCTTT
few | TRBJ2-7 | . | TRBV3-1 | CASSQVGVSSYEQYF | TGTGCCAGCAGCCAAGTTGGGGTGAGCTCCTACGAGCAGTACTTC
few | TRBJ2-3 | TRBD1 | TRBV12-3/TRBV12-4 | CASSRQGWGDTQYF | TGTGCCAGCAGTAGACAGGGGTGGGGAGATACGCAGTATTTT
. | TRBJ1-1 | TRBD1 | TRBV20-1 | CSARGWGTGMNTEAFF | TGCAGTGCCAGGGGGTGGGGGACAGGCATGAACACTGAAGCTTTCTTT
many | TRBJ1-2 | . | TRBV27 | CASSLSKGGRANYGYTF | TGTGCCAGCAGTTTATCTAAGGGGGGGAGAGCTAACTATGGCTACACCTTC
. | TRBJ1-2 | . | TRBV12-5 | CASSTGRSSYGYTF | TGTGCTAGCTCCACAGGGAGATCTAGCTATGGCTACACCTTC
. | TRBJ2-7 | . | TRBV6-5 | CASSYGGGGDYEQYF | TGTGCCAGCAGTTACGGAGGCGGAGGTGACTACGAGCAGTACTTC
. | TRBJ1-4 | . | TRBV9 | CASSGTRAQVNNEKLFF | TGTGCCAGCAGCGGGACGAGAGCACAAGTAAATAATGAAAAACTGTTTTTT
. | TRBJ2-7 | TRBD1 | TRBV10-3 | CAISESDREPTYEQYF | TGTGCCATCAGTGAGTCGGACAGGGAACCTACCTACGAGCAGTACTTC
. | TRBJ2-3 | TRBD2 | TRBV20-1 | CSAHSGGSGNTQYF | TGCAGTGCTCATAGCGGGGGGAGTGGGAATACGCAGTATTTT
. | TRBJ2-2 | TRBD2 | TRBV10-3 | CAIRDSGGTGELFF | TGTGCCATCAGGGACAGCGGGGGCACCGGGGAGCTGTTTTTT
. | TRBJ2-7 | . | TRBV5-1 | CASSSSDRSYEQYF | TGCGCCAGCAGCTCTTCGGACCGCTCCTACGAGCAGTACTTC
many | TRBJ2-1 | . | TRBV20-1 | CSVERGEQFF | TGCAGTGTCGAACGAGGGGAGCAGTTCTTC
. | TRBJ2-6 | . | TRBV2 | CASQRFPSSGANVLTF | TGTGCCAGCCAACGGTTCCCGTCCTCTGGGGCCAACGTCCTGACTTTC